Included here is one TCR beta chain sequence, with context. Its antigen remains unidentified. TCRdb re-called the 5' RACE reads with MiXCR, one entry per CDR3 protein. The sample carries 250,000 to 300,000 distinct CDR3 sequences, roughly 17% recorded once. This specimen belongs to a study of T-cell memory formation after mild COVID-19. Study outcomes and limitations: Day 15 to 85 contracting clones showed balanced CD4/CD8; day 15 to 37 expanders favored CD4+. Contracting clones localized mainly to CM and EM when CD4+ and mainly to EMRA when CD8+.

The CDR3 has 17 amino acids. Germline values: CDR1 SGDLS, CDR2 YYNGEE. J gave up 2 bases and V 0 bases, and 9 bases lay outside the gene matches. The rearrangement uses TRBV9 and TRBJ2-3; 7 nucleotides align to TRBD2. The clonotype originates from a man between 18 and 35 years old who had mild COVID-19 (a few samples of this study predate the infection). Cell type and time point are not known. The sample consisted of PBMCs or a T cell subset sorted from them (not recorded which). CDR3 DNA: TGTGCCAGCAGCGTAGGTAGGAGCGGGGCAATCACAGATACGCAGTATTTT. Its protein is CASSVGRSGAITDTQYF. The whole variable domain, remainder taken from reference TRBV9 and TRBJ2-3, is DSGVTQTPKHLITATGQRVTLRCSPRSGDLSVYWYQQSLDQGLQFLIQYYNGEERAKGNILERFSAQQFPDLHSELNLSSLELGDSALYFCASSVGRSGAITDTQYFGPGTRLTVL.